The 5 T cell receptor beta chains below come from one sample, sequenced in a study of PD-1 blockade in classical Hodgkin lymphoma (dated by TCRdb to about 2020). Library preparation used the immunoSEQ multiplex PCR assay. TCRdb retrieved this table from immuneACCESS and kept in-frame rearrangements only. Not all clones are present; in checked studies, unresolved V genes account for under half, and no reason is known for the remainder. This sample lists about 25,000 clones; approximately 80% were detected once. The top ten clones comprise 6.7% of the sample. In light of the paper, this sample's time point label describes: cycle 1 day 1 (C1D1), immediately before nivolumab initiation. Every trial patient had relapsed following autologous stem cell transplantation, and prior brentuximab vedotin exposure was what differed among cohorts A, B and C. The sample here was peripheral blood mononuclear cells (PBMCs), taken at baseline. These receptors were taken from a human donor with classical Hodgkin lymphoma.

The chain is built from TRBV28 and TRBJ2-1, with 8 nucleotides matching TRBD1. This CDR3 has 16 residues. The germline gives CDR1 MDHEN, CDR2 SYDVKM. After removal of 2 bases from V and 2 bases from J, the junction contained 5 bases not matched to a gene. CDR3 amino acids: CASSLGGTGAYNEQFF. Written as DNA, the CDR3 is TGTGCCAGCAGTTTAGGGGGGACAGGAGCCTACAATGAGCAGTTCTTC.

The chain uses TRBV6-1 and TRBJ2-3; maybe TRBD1 (6 bases). Germline V lookup: CDR1 MNHNS, CDR2 SASEGT. This CDR3 contains 15 residues. The ends were cut back, 2 bases at V and 1 base at J, with 10 bases in the middle. CDR3 loop: CASSEQDSGTDTQYF. As DNA, the CDR3 is TGTGCCAGCAGTGAACAGGACAGCGGCACAGATACGCAGTATTTT.

This clone has more than one count but fewer than ten. The rearrangement joins TRBV10-3 to TRBJ1-1; D might be TRBD1 (6 bases). In germline, CDR1 is ENHRY, CDR2 SYGVKD. This CDR3 is 13 amino acids long. V lost 0 bases to trimming and J lost 8 bases, with 10 bases between them. CDR3 protein: CAISESIGTEAFF. CDR3 nucleotides: TGTGCCATCAGTGAGTCGATCGGGACAGAAGCTTTCTTT.

V gene TRBV19 combines with J gene TRBJ1-1, with D possibly matching TRBD1 (5 bases). CDR3 length: 14 amino acids. Trimming stripped 0 bases from V and 6 bases from J, with 11 bases between. Germline assignment: CDR1 LNHDA and CDR2 SQIVND (reference sequence). The CDR3 loop reads CASSIDREFAEAFF. The CDR3 DNA sequence: TGTGCCAGTAGTATAGACAGGGAGTTCGCTGAAGCTTTCTTT.

J is TRBJ2-7 and V is TRBV27, with D perhaps TRBD1 or TRBD2 (5 bases each). Germline-derived CDR1 and CDR2 are MNHEY and SMNVEV (reference sequence). V lost 2 bases, J lost 6 bases, and 14 bases lay in between. The CDR3 runs to 14 residues. The chain's CDR3 is CASSLRDGAFEQYF. The CDR3, as DNA: TGTGCCAGCAGTTTAAGGGACGGTGCGTTCGAGCAGTACTTC.